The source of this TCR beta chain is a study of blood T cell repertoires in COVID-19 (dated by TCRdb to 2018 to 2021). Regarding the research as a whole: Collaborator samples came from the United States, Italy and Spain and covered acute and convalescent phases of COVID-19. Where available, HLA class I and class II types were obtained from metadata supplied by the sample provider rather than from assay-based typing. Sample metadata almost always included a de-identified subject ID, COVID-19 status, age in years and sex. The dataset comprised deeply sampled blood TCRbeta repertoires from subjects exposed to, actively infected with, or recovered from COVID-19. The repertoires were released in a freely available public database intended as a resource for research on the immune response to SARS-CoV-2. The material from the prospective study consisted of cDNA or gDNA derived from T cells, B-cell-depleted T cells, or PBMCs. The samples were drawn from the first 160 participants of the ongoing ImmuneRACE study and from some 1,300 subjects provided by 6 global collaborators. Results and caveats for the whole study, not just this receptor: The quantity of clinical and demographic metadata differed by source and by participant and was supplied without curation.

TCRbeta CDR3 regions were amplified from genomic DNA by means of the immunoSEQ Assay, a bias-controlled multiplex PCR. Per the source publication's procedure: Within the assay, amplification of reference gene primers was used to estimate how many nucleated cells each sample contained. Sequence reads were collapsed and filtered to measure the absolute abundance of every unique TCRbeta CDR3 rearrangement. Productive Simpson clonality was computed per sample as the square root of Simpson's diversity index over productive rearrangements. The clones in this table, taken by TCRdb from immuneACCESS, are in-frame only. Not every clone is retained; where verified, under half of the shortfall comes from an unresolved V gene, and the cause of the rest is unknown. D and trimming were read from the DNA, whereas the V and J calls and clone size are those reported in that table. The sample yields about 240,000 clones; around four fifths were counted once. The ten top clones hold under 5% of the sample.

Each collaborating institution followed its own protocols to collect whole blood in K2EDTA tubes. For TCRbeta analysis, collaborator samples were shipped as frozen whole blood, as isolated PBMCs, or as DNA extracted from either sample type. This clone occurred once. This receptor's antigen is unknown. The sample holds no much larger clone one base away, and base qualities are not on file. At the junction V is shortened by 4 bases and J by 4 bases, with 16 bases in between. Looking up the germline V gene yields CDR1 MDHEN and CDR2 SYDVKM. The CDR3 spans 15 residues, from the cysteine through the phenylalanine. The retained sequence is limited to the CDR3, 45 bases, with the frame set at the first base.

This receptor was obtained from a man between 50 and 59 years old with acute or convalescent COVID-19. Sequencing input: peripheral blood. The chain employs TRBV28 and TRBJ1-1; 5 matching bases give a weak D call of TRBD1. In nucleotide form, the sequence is TGTGCCAGCAGTTCCGGACACCCCGGGGGCACTGAAGCTTTCTTT. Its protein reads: CASSSGHPGGTEAFF.